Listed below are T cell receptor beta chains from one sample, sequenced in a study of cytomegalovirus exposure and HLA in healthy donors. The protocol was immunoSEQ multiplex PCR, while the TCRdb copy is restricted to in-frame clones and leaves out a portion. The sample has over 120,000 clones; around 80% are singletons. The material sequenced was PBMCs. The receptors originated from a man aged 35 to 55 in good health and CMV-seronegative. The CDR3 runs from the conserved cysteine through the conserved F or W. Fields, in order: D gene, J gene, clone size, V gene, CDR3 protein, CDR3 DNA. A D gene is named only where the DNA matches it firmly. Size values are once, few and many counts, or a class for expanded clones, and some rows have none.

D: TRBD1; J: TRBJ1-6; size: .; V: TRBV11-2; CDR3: CASSFLSPRQGGNSPLHF; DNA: TGTGCCAGCAGCTTCCTTTCCCCCAGACAGGGGGGAAATTCACCCCTCCACTTT
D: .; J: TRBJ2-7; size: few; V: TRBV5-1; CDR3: CASGLSLSYEQYF; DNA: TGCGCCAGCGGGCTCAGCCTCTCCTACGAGCAGTACTTC
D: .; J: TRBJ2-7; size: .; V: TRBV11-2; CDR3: CASSRLDSYSEQYF; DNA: TGTGCCAGCAGCCGTCTGGACAGTTACAGCGAGCAGTACTTC
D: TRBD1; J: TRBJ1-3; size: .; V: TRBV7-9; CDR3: CASSLGRQGDTIYF; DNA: TGTGCCAGCAGCTTAGGGCGACAGGGGGACACCATATATTTT
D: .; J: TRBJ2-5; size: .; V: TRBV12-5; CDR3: CASGLARDFQETQYF; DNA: TGTGCTAGTGGTTTGGCCCGGGACTTTCAAGAGACCCAGTACTTC
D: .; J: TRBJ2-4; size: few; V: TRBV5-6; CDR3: CASSFGVGDIQYF; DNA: TGTGCCAGCAGCTTCGGGGTCGGGGACATTCAGTACTTC
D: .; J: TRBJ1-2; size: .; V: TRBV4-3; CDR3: CASSQVKGGYTF; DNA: TGCGCCAGCAGCCAAGTAAAGGGGGGCTACACCTTC
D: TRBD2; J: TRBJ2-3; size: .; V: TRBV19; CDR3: CASSISLSSGGLTDTQYF; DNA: TGTGCCAGTAGTATATCGCTTAGCAGCGGGGGGTTAACAGATACGCAGTATTTT
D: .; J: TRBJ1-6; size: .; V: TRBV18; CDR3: CASSPGSGNSPLHF; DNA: TGTGCCAGCTCACCGGGGAGTGGGAATTCACCCCTCCACTTT
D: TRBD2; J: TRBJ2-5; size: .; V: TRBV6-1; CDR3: CASSEEGTGGLGETQYF; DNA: TGTGCCAGCAGTGAAGAAGGAACGGGGGGGCTGGGAGAGACCCAGTACTTC
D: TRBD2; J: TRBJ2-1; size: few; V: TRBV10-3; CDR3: CAISAGLAGLNQGDEQFF; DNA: TGTGCCATCAGTGCCGGTCTAGCGGGGCTAAATCAGGGGGATGAGCAGTTCTTC
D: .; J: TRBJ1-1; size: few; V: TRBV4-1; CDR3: CASQGTENTEAFF; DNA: TGCGCCTCCCAGGGGACGGAGAACACTGAAGCTTTCTTT
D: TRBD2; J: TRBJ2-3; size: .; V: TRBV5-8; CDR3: CASSLRLAGDTDTQYF; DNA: TGTGCCAGCAGCTTGAGGCTAGCGGGGGACACAGATACGCAGTATTTT
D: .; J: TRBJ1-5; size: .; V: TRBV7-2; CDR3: CASSFTGSNQPQHF; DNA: TGTGCCAGCAGCTTTACAGGTAGCAATCAGCCCCAGCATTTT
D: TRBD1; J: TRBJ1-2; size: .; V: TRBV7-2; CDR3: CASSFGQGAEYGYTF; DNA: TGTGCCAGCAGCTTCGGACAGGGGGCTGAGTATGGCTACACCTTC
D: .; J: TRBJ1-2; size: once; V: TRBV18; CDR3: CASSPRGSQVHDNYGYTF; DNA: TGTGCCAGCTCACCAAGGGGAAGCCAGGTACATGATAACTATGGCTACACCTTC
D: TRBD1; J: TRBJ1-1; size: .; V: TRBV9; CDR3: CASSVGQGFTEAFF; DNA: TGTGCCAGCAGCGTAGGACAGGGGTTCACTGAAGCTTTCTTT
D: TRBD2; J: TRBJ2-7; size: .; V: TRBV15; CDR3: CATSISGTSGAYEQYF; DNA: TGTGCCACCAGCATCTCCGGGACTAGCGGAGCCTACGAGCAGTACTTC
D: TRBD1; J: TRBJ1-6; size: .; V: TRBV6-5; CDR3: CASKTPGQSLSPLHF; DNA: TGTGCCAGCAAAACCCCGGGACAGTCCCTTTCACCCCTCCACTTT
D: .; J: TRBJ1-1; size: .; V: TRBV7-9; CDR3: CASSLTEGGEAFF; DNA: TGTGCCAGCAGCTTGACAGAAGGAGGGGAAGCTTTCTTT
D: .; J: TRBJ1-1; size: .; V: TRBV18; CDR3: CASSPQPGRRGTEAFF; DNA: TGTGCCAGCTCACCACAGCCAGGTCGCCGGGGGACTGAAGCTTTCTTT
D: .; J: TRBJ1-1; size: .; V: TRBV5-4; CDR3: CASSFKGANTEAFF; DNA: TGTGCCAGCAGCTTCAAGGGAGCGAACACTGAAGCTTTCTTT
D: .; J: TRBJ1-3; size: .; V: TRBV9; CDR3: CASSVDSFSGNTIYF; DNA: TGTGCCAGCAGCGTAGACTCCTTCTCTGGAAACACCATATATTTT
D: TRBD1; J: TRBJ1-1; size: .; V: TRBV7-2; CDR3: CASSLQTAGTANTEAFF; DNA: TGTGCCAGCAGCTTGCAAACAGCCGGGACAGCGAACACTGAAGCTTTCTTT
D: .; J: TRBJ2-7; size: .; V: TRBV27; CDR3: CASSFGASSSYEQYF; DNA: TGTGCCAGCAGTTTTGGGGCGTCCAGCTCCTACGAGCAGTACTTC
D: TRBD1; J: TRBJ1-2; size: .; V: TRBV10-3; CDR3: CAISDDRGKYGYTF; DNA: TGTGCCATCAGTGACGACAGGGGAAAATATGGCTACACCTTC
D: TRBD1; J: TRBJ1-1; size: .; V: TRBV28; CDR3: CASRRRQGEETEAFF; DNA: TGTGCCAGCAGACGACGACAGGGAGAAGAGACTGAAGCTTTCTTT
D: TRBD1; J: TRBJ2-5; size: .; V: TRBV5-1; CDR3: CASRGTGGRQETQYF; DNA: TGCGCCAGCAGGGGAACAGGGGGCAGGCAAGAGACCCAGTACTTC
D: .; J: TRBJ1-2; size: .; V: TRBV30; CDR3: CASQITGSGYTF; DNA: TGTGCCTCTCAAATCACAGGGTCTGGCTACACCTTC
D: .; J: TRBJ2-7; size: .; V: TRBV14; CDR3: CASSQAPGFEQYF; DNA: TGTGCCAGCAGCCAAGCGCCGGGGTTCGAGCAGTACTTC
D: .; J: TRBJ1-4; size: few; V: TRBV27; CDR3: CASSARNLQPEKLFF; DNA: TGTGCCAGCAGTGCCAGGAATCTGCAGCCTGAAAAACTGTTTTTT
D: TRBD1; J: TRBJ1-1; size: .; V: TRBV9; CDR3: CASSVVGTANTEAFF; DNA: TGTGCCAGCAGCGTAGTCGGGACAGCTAACACTGAAGCTTTCTTT
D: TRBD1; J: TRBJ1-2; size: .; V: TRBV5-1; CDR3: CASSPRQGEAYTF; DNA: TGCGCCAGCAGCCCAAGACAGGGGGAGGCCTACACCTTC
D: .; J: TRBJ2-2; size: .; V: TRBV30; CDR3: CAYDQGNNGELFF; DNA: TGTGCCTACGACCAGGGGAACAACGGGGAGCTGTTTTTT
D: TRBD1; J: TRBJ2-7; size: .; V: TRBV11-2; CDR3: CASSLGTGTYEQYF; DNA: TGTGCCAGCAGCTTAGGGACAGGGACCTACGAGCAGTACTTC
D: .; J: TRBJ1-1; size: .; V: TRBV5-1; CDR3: CASSLEPFGANTEAFF; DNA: TGCGCCAGCAGCTTGGAACCCTTTGGGGCGAACACTGAAGCTTTCTTT
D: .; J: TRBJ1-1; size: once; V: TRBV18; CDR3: CASSPDSLNTEAFF; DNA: TGTGCCAGCTCACCGGACAGCCTGAACACTGAAGCTTTCTTT
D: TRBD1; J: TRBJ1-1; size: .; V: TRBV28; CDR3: CASSSSGGGNTEAFF; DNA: TGTGCCAGCAGTTCCTCAGGGGGCGGGAACACTGAAGCTTTCTTT
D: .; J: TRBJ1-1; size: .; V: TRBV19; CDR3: CASSSGTLNTEAFF; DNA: TGTGCCAGTAGTTCCGGGACACTGAACACTGAAGCTTTCTTT
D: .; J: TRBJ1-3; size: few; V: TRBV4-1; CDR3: CASSQRTAYSGNTIYF; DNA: TGCGCCAGCAGCCAACGGACAGCTTACTCTGGAAACACCATATATTTT
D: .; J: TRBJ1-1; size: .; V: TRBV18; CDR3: CASSQEEYPNTEAFF; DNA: TGTGCCAGCTCCCAAGAGGAATACCCGAACACTGAAGCTTTCTTT
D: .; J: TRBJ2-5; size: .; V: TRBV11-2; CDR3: CASKWGQNQETQYF; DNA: TGTGCCAGCAAATGGGGGCAGAACCAAGAGACCCAGTACTTC
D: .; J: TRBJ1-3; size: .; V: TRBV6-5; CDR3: CASSRDSASGNTIYF; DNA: TGTGCCAGCAGCCGTGACAGCGCCTCTGGAAACACCATATATTTT
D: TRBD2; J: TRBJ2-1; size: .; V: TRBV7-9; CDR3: CASSLPTSGGGISDEQFF; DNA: TGTGCCAGCAGCTTACCGACTAGCGGGGGAGGAATAAGCGATGAGCAGTTCTTC
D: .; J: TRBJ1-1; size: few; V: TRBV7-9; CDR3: CASGRGFIRNTEAFF; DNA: TGTGCCAGCGGGAGGGGGTTCATTCGGAACACTGAAGCTTTCTTT
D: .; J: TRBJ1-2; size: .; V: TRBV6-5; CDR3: CASSFTNERIGYTF; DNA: TGTGCCAGCAGTTTTACCAACGAGCGGATTGGCTACACCTTC
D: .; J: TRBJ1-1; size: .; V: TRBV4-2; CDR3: CASSQSGTGVWDAEAFF; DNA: TGTGCCAGCAGCCAAAGCGGGACGGGTGTGTGGGACGCTGAAGCTTTCTTT
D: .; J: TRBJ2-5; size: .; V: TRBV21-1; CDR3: CASLPVGGGEETQYF; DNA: TGTGCCAGCCTCCCGGTGGGCGGGGGTGAAGAGACCCAGTACTTC
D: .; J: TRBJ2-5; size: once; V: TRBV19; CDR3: CATAGDGTQQETQYF; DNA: TGTGCCACCGCAGGTGATGGGACTCAACAAGAGACCCAGTACTTC
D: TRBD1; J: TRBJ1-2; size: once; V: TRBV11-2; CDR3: CASSLRSTGTVYGYTF; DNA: TGTGCCAGCAGCCTCAGGAGTACCGGGACAGTCTATGGCTACACCTTC
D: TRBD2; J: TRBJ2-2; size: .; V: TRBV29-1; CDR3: CSVEAPRRWGLAVTGELFF; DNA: TGCAGCGTTGAGGCGCCGCGGCGGTGGGGACTAGCCGTCACCGGGGAGCTGTTTTTT
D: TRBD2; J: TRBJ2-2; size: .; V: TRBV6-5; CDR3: CASSQQRGGTGELFF; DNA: TGTGCCAGCAGTCAGCAGCGGGGGGGCACCGGGGAGCTGTTTTTT